The source of this TCR beta chain is a study of blood T cell repertoires in COVID-19. Study in general: The United States, Italy and Spain were the sources of the acute and convalescent COVID-19 samples. The analysed material was cDNA or gDNA that came from T cells, B-cell-depleted T cells, or PBMCs.

This clone was detected a few times. Unmatched junction bases numbered 10, after V lost 4 bases and J lost 5 bases. The CDR3 loop spans 16 amino acids. CDR1 SGHTS and CDR2 YDEGEE come from the germline V gene. Authors' analysis steps: Estimation of nucleated cell counts relied on the amplification of reference gene primers. Measured with immunoSEQ multiplex PCR; TCRdb has only the in-frame clones, and not every one. V, J and clone size are those of that table, while D and trimming were read from the DNA. Found here are 150,000 to 200,000 clones, about 80% of them singletons; the top ten hold around 6.9%.

The sequencing input was peripheral blood. The J gene is TRBJ1-5, the V gene TRBV5-8; 9 bases line up with TRBD1. This receptor was obtained from a human donor with acute or convalescent COVID-19. The donor label of this sample is uncertain. The CDR3 nucleotides are TGTGCCAGCAGCACACCCGTGGGACAGGGTTATCAGCCCCAGCATTTT. It encodes CASSTPVGQGYQPQHF.